This TCR beta chain was sequenced during a study of T cells after posttransplantation cyclophosphamide. Points on this clone: Antigen: not known.

Notes on the study in general: After PTCy, TRB diversity resembled that of CNI/methotrexate controls. Skin or GI-infiltrating T cells shared few TRB sequences with blood. Later blood repertoires were often dominated by clones from the donor CD8+ memory compartment.

Sequencing used immunoSEQ multiplex PCR; TCRdb keeps in-frame clones, though not all of them. The top ten clones hold 8.3% of a sample with around 2,000 clones, 71% of them seen once. Busulfan-fludarabine conditioning, marrow transplant, and cyclophosphamide on days +3 and +4 were administered. This CDR3 region has 15 residues. Germline lookup yields CDR1 SEHNR and CDR2 FQNEAQ (reference sequence). The trim removed 5 bases at V and 0 bases at J, leaving 7 bases unmatched. The chain links TRBV7-9 to TRBJ2-7; TRBD1 matches at 7 bases. The source of this sequence is a male patient in his fifties who received an allogeneic stem cell transplant from a related donor and was CMV-positive. Some T cells may be provided by the graft donor. The sequencing here drew on PBMCs, taken 34 days after a stem cell transplant with posttransplant cyclophosphamide. The CDR3 spells CASSPPGTASYEQYF. For the CDR3, the DNA is TGTGCCAGCAGCCCCCCCGGGACAGCCTCCTACGAGCAGTACTTC.